The 5 T cell receptor beta chains reported below all come from one sample, sequenced in a study of a mutant IDH1 vaccine in newly diagnosed glioma. TCRdb keeps only in-frame clones here, not all; method: immunoSEQ multiplex PCR. This table has some 60,000 clones, 80% appearing once. For these TCRs, the target antigens are not known. Time point described: week 11, during vaccination. A single vaccine dose contained 300 ug of mutant IDH1 20-mer peptide, and topical imiquimod was used with it. The specimen was PBMCs, collected from a glioma patient whose treatment included an IDH1 peptide vaccine. The receptors originated from a man aged 50 to 60 with glioma.

The chain combines TRBV18 with TRBJ1-1, with TRBD1 identical over 12 bases. In germline, CDR1 is KGHSH, CDR2 LQKENI. The length of the CDR3 is 13 residues. V trimming: 3 bases; J trimming: 10 bases; junction bases outside the gene matches: 3. The CDR3, as DNA: TGTGCCAGCTCACCGGGACAGGGGGCTGCAGCTTTCTTT. This codes for CASSPGQGAAAFF.

This clone was found once. The chain couples TRBV28 to TRBJ2-7; 7 bases line up with TRBD1. Germline CDR1 and CDR2: MDHEN and SYDVKM. With 6 bases clipped from V and 3 bases from J, the junction kept 8 bases outside the gene matches. The CDR3 runs to 14 residues. The CDR3 sequence is CASRNPGQIYEQYF. DNA for the CDR3: TGTGCCAGCAGAAACCCGGGACAGATCTACGAGCAGTACTTC.

J is TRBJ2-7 and V is TRBV29-1, with D maybe TRBD1 (5 bases). CDR1 and CDR2 (germline): SQVTM, ANQGSEA. Trimming pared 1 base from V and 1 base from J, leaving 8 bases between. The CDR3 runs to 13 residues. The CDR3 is CSVEGPGSYEQYF. CDR3 nucleotide sequence: TGCAGCGTTGAAGGCCCAGGGTCCTACGAGCAGTACTTC.

This clone was counted a few times. In DNA form, the CDR3 reads TGTGCCAGCAAAGAGAGTAGCGGGGGGTCAGATACGCAGTATTTT. Amino acid sequence: CASKESSGGSDTQYF. The chain carries TRBV2 and TRBJ2-3; 10 bases align to TRBD2. The CDR3 runs to 15 residues. The V and J ends lost 7 bases and 4 bases, in that order; junction bases with no gene match: 8. The V gene's germline CDR1 is SNHLY and CDR2 FYNNEI.

This clone was observed a few times. V gene TRBV18 combines with J gene TRBJ1-1, with D uncertain. CDR1 and CDR2 from the germline V gene are KGHSH and LQKENI. The CDR3 extends over 13 amino acids. Trimming took off 2 bases at V and 0 bases at J, with 4 bases between the two ends. This CDR3 reads CASSPDMNTEAFF. In nucleotides, the CDR3 is TGTGCCAGCTCACCAGATATGAACACTGAAGCTTTCTTT.